The 3 T cell receptor beta chains reported below all come from one sample, sequenced in a study of beta chain features in type 1 diabetes. As every portion of the isolated RNA was reverse transcribed, the sequencing read expressed TCRB transcripts. The protocol was immunoSEQ multiplex PCR, while the TCRdb copy is restricted to in-frame clones and leaves out a portion. The sample consists of around 300,000 clones, around 15% of them appearing once. Sample: central memory CD4+ T cells from blood. Every receptor here comes from a man aged 25 to 40 in good health.

This chain uses TRBV27 with TRBJ2-7, with D uncertain. CDR3 size: 12 residues. Between the trimmed V and J ends, which lost 6 bases and 2 bases, there was a span of 8 bases. Per germline, CDR1 MNHEY and CDR2 SMNVEV (reference sequence). The CDR3 region is CASSPNPYEQYF. CDR3 nucleotide sequence: TGTGCCAGCAGCCCAAACCCCTACGAGCAGTACTTC.

This chain connects TRBV19 to TRBJ2-7; D might be TRBD2 (5 bases). The CDR3 runs 12 residues. V was shortened by 6 bases and J by 5 bases, with 11 bases between the two germline ends. Germline V gives CDR1 LNHDA, CDR2 SQIVND (reference sequence). CDR3 amino acids: CASSPRRDEQYF. CDR3 coding DNA: TGTGCCAGTAGCCCCCGGCGGGACGAGCAGTACTTC.

This clone was observed a handful of times. The rearrangement links TRBV11-2 to TRBJ2-3; TRBD1 or TRBD2 may be the D gene (6 bases each). The CDR3 sequence is 15 residues long. Trimming took 3 bases from V and 4 from J, leaving 14 bases between them. CDR1 and CDR2 from the germline V gene are SGHAT and FQNNGV. CDR3 residues: CASSFKWGAPDTQYF. The CDR3 DNA follows: TGTGCCAGCAGCTTTAAGTGGGGGGCCCCAGATACGCAGTATTTT.